This T cell receptor (beta chain) was documented in a study of naive and memory T cell subsets. Four subsets defined by CD45RA and CD27 were sorted after CD3, CD4, CD8 and live/dead staining. CDR3 length: 15 residues. J gave up 9 bases and V 3 bases, and 9 bases lay outside the gene matches. CDR1 is LNHDA, CDR2 SQIVND, per germline (reference sequence). An equimolar mix of two oligonucleotides served as the beta constant-region primer for TRBC1 and TRBC2. Four rounds of PCR amplified the ligated cDNA using nested alpha and beta constant-region primers plus SP2. TCRdb re-analysed the UMI-ligation and nested PCR reads in MiXCR, keeping a single row per CDR3 protein. In the table there are about 120,000 distinct CDR3 sequences, 35% to 40% of which are singletons.

This receptor was identified in a human donor in good health. The chain links TRBV19 to TRBJ2-5; TRBD2 matches 11 bases. The sequenced sample was central memory CD4+ T cells from blood. The CDR3 nucleotides are TGTGCCAGTAGTATGGGGACTAGCGGAAGGAGGTCCCAGTACTTC. It encodes CASSMGTSGRRSQYF. The variable domain in full, with the rest retrieved from reference TRBV19 and TRBJ2-5, is DGGITQSPKYLFRKEGQNVTLSCEQNLNHDAMYWYRQDPGQGLRLIYYSQIVNDFQKGDIAEGYSVSREKKESFPLTVTSAQKNPTAFYLCASSMGTSGRRSQYFGPGTRLLVL.